This T cell receptor (beta chain) is drawn from a study of blood T cell repertoires in COVID-19. Study-wide context: Spain, Italy and the United States supplied samples that represented acute and convalescent COVID-19.

This table comes from immunoSEQ multiplex PCR, and its TCRdb copy is limited to in-frame clones, with some not included. Of roughly 70,000 clones in the sample, 85% to 95% are singletons; the top ten hold around 5%. CDR3 length: 15 residues. V shed 4 bases and J shed 4 bases, with 14 bases lying between them. Germline CDR1 and CDR2: MGHDK and SYGVNS. The sample consisted of peripheral blood. This chain uses TRBV25-1 with TRBJ1-5, with D possibly matching TRBD1 (5 bases). This TCR was sampled from a woman in her sixties or seventies with active COVID-19. The CDR3 loop is CASSGFGGENQPQHF. In DNA, the CDR3 is TGTGCCAGCAGTGGGTTCGGGGGGGAAAATCAGCCCCAGCATTTT.